This TCR beta chain was retrieved from a study of T cell responses to AZD1222 COVID-19 vaccine. Whole-study findings and limits: Clonal diversity was possibly underestimated, and the donors were mostly white British, with more females.

The method was immunoSEQ multiplex PCR; TCRdb's version includes in-frame clones alone and lacks a portion of them. The table has 150,000 to 160,000 clones, 85% to 90% seen once; the top ten hold 5.5% to 6%. As regards this clone: What it binds is unknown.

Trimming pared 5 bases from V and 8 bases from J, leaving 16 bases between. CDR1 is SGHAT and CDR2 is FQNNGV in the germline V gene. There are 14 residues in the CDR3. The sequencing used peripheral blood, collected on day 0 of MenACWY control vaccination. The TCR was taken from an adult in good health. The V gene is TRBV11-2, the J gene TRBJ2-4, with a tentative D call TRBD1 (5 bases). The CDR3 region has the DNA TGTGCCAGCAGCAAAATTAGGGGCGAGGACATTCAGTACTTC. Encoded protein: CASSKIRGEDIQYF.